The 28 T cell receptor beta chains given below trace back to one sample, sequenced in a study of CD8+CD57+ T cells in acquired aplastic anemia. TCR beta VDJ combinations and CDR3 sequences were profiled from genomic DNA. Each CDR3 protein gets one entry after TCRdb re-called the reads with MiXCR. The sample includes 120,000 or so distinct CDR3 sequences, 45% to 60% of them seen just once. All patients picked for sequencing had shown, by flow cytometry, an expansion of CD8+CD57+ cells. Sequencing was done on a sample of sorted CD4+, CD8+, or CD8+CD57+ T cells (not recorded which) from PBMCs. Every receptor here comes from a human donor with aplastic anemia.

This clonotype was seen ten or more times. The chain uses TRBV11-1 and TRBJ2-7; TRBD2 matches 7 bases. CDR3 length: 15 amino acids. Germline values: CDR1 SGHAT, CDR2 FQDESV (reference sequence). The ends lost 8 bases at V and 4 bases at J; junction bases unmatched: 14. The CDR3 coding sequence is TGTGCCAGCGAGATATATGAGCGGGGCCGATACGAGCAGTACTTC. Translating gives CASEIYERGRYEQYF.

CDR3 region: CASSDFGGGNTIYF. For the CDR3, the DNA is TGTGCCAGCAGTGATTTCGGCGGTGGAAACACCATATATTTT. The chain combines TRBV25-1 with TRBJ1-3, with no clear D. There are 14 residues in the CDR3. V lost 3 bases to trimming and J lost 3 bases, with 9 bases between them. Germline V gene sequence: CDR1 MGHDK, CDR2 SYGVNS.

The V gene is TRBV10-3, the J gene TRBJ1-3, with 9 bases that match TRBD1. Germline-derived CDR1 and CDR2 are ENHRY and SYGVKD. The CDR3 covers 14 residues. The V gene end was trimmed by 6 bases and the J gene end by 3 bases; junction bases not matched to a gene: 3. CDR3 DNA sequence: TGTGCCATCAGACAGGGGGCGAGTGGAAACACCATATATTTT. It encodes CAIRQGASGNTIYF.

As to this clonotype: Germline is not matched at one junction end, which may reflect a read error. This chain connects TRBV12-3 or TRBV12-4 to TRBJ2-2; 9 bases are a match to TRBD1. This CDR3 spans 11 amino acids. The chain's CDR3 is CASSWTGELSF. The CDR3 DNA reads TGTGCCAGCAGTTGGACAGGGGAGCTGTCTTTT.

This clonotype was counted ten times or more. The chain uses TRBV20-1 and TRBJ2-2, with 8 bases fitting TRBD2. Germline loops: CDR1 DFQATT, CDR2 SNEGSKA (reference sequence). This CDR3 contains 16 residues. With 0 bases clipped from V and 5 bases from J, the junction kept 8 bases outside the gene matches. The CDR3 sequence: CSARDEDGGETGELFF. The CDR3 nucleotides are TGCAGTGCTAGAGATGAGGACGGGGGGGAAACCGGGGAGCTGTTTTTT.

The chain couples TRBV7-6 to TRBJ2-5; TRBD2 matches 8 bases. The CDR3 covers 11 residues. After removal of 11 bases from V and 4 bases from J, the junction contained 3 bases not matched to a gene. CDR1 is SGHVS and CDR2 is FNYEAQ in the germline V gene. Here the CDR3 reads CAAGGRETQYF. In nucleotides, the CDR3 is TGTGCCGCGGGGGGCAGAGAGACCCAGTACTTC.

The V call is TRBV5-1, the J call TRBJ2-7, with 7 bases lining up with TRBD2. The junction had 14 bases not matched to a gene; V was cut back by 4 bases and J by 4 bases. Germline values: CDR1 SGHRS, CDR2 YFSETQ. The CDR3 sequence is 16 residues long. CDR3 nucleotides: TGCGCCAGCAGCCCGGGATACGGGGGGATACGGTACGAGCAGTACTTC. Its protein product is CASSPGYGGIRYEQYF.

The chain has TRBV20-1 and TRBJ1-1; no definite D call. With 5 bases removed from V and 3 bases from J, the gap between germline ends came to 22 bases. CDR3 size: 16 residues. The germline gives CDR1 DFQATT, CDR2 SNEGSKA (reference sequence). CDR3 sequence (DNA): TGCAGTGCTCCATCAACCTCCGGCGCGTTTGACACTGAAGCTTTCTTT. This sequence encodes CSAPSTSGAFDTEAFF.

The V call is TRBV24-1, the J call TRBJ2-3; D not resolved. CDR1 and CDR2 from the germline V gene are KGHDR and SFDVKD. Deletions cut 1 base from V and 0 bases from J, with 4 bases between. CDR3 size: 14 residues. CDR3 region: CATSDLGSTDTQYF. CDR3 nucleotides: TGTGCCACCAGTGATTTAGGCAGCACAGATACGCAGTATTTT.

This clonotype has a single count. Without the conserved terminal phenylalanine or tryptophan, this CDR3 likely stems from a read error. The genes are TRBV25-1 and TRBJ1-2, with TRBD1 identical over 9 bases. Germline CDR1 MGHDK, CDR2 SYGVNS. Germline trimming cut 6 bases from V and 9 bases from J; bases unmatched to any gene: 11. There are 14 residues in the CDR3. The CDR3 region is CASRGTGMSVSYTL. The CDR3 DNA reads TGTGCCAGCAGGGGGACAGGGATGAGTGTTAGCTACACCCTC.

The chain couples TRBV10-1 to TRBJ2-1; D remains unclear. The CDR3 totals 10 residues. Germline values: CDR1 WNHNN, CDR2 SYGVQD (reference sequence). Trimming removed 8 bases at V and 7 bases at J, with 6 bases between. This CDR3 reads CASRRNEQFF. The CDR3, as DNA: TGCGCCAGCCGACGTAATGAGCAGTTCTTC.

The rearrangement uses TRBV15 and TRBJ1-1; D is unclear. V was shortened by 5 bases and J by 0 bases, with 16 bases between the two germline ends. Germline loops: CDR1 LNHNV, CDR2 YYDKDF (reference sequence). The CDR3 contains 16 residues. The DNA of the CDR3 is TGTGCCACCAGCCCCGACGACGGGGAGATGAACACTGAAGCTTTCTTT. The encoded protein is CATSPDDGEMNTEAFF. Full variable domain (remainder filled in from reference TRBV15 and TRBJ1-1): DAMVIQNPRYQVTQFGKPVTLSCSQTLNHNVMYWYQQKSSQAPKLLFHYYDKDFNNEADTPDNFQSRRPNTSFCFLDIRSPGLGDTAMYLCATSPDDGEMNTEAFFGQGTRLTVV.

The chain couples TRBV5-1 to TRBJ2-3; 9 bases fit TRBD1. From germline, CDR1 is SGHRS and CDR2 YFSETQ. J was trimmed by 0 bases and V by 1 base; bases with no gene match: 6. The CDR3 is made up of 17 amino acids. CDR3 in amino acids: CASSLSGTGTSTDTQYF. The CDR3 DNA is TGCGCCAGCAGCTTGAGCGGGACAGGGACTAGCACAGATACGCAGTATTTT.

The rearrangement uses TRBV2 and TRBJ1-1; possible D gene TRBD1, 6 bases. Germline CDR1 SNHLY, CDR2 FYNNEI. V was trimmed by 6 bases and J by 5 bases, leaving 19 bases between them. The length of the CDR3 is 15 residues. The CDR3 nucleotides read TGTGCCAGCAGCCCATTGGGGGGGGGCGCGACTGAAGCTTTCTTT. This translates into CASSPLGGGATEAFF.

This clonotype was detected many times. V and J are TRBV9 and TRBJ2-7; 8 bases match TRBD1. The germline V gene has CDR1 SGDLS and CDR2 YYNGEE. J lost 2 bases, V lost 0 bases, and 4 bases had no gene match. The CDR3 sequence is 15 residues long. The CDR3 DNA reads as TGTGCCAGCAGCGTAGAGGGGACAGGAGCCTACGAGCAGTACTTC. Translated: CASSVEGTGAYEQYF. The entire variable domain, with the rest obtained from reference TRBV9 and TRBJ2-7, is as follows: DSGVTQTPKHLITATGQRVTLRCSPRSGDLSVYWYQQSLDQGLQFLIQYYNGEERAKGNILERFSAQQFPDLHSELNLSSLELGDSALYFCASSVEGTGAYEQYFGPGTRLTVT.

This chain joins TRBV10-1 and TRBJ2-2; D is perhaps TRBD2 (5 bases). V was trimmed by 5 bases and J by 14 bases, leaving 12 bases between them. This CDR3 spans 11 amino acids. Looked up from germline, CDR1 is WNHNN and CDR2 is SYGVQD (reference sequence). Here the CDR3 DNA reads TGCGCCAGCAGTAACACCGGGAAACTGTTTTTT. It codes for CASSNTGKLFF.

This chain links TRBV7-2 with TRBJ1-6, with no clear D. Trimming stripped 1 base from V and 8 bases from J, with 9 bases between. The CDR3 is 14 amino acids. Germline assignment: CDR1 SGHTA and CDR2 FQGNSA. CDR3 bases: TGTGCCAGCAGCTTAGTCCAGCTCGATTCACCCCTCCACTTT. It encodes CASSLVQLDSPLHF.

This clonotype was recorded many times. The rearrangement links TRBV20-1 to TRBJ2-1, with 12 bases identical to TRBD2. The germline gives CDR1 DFQATT, CDR2 SNEGSKA (reference sequence). This CDR3 has 15 residues. V gave up 1 base and J gave up 9 bases; unmatched junction bases: 7. The CDR3 sequence: CSARVASGRAGEQFF. The CDR3 coding sequence is TGCAGTGCTAGAGTGGCTAGCGGGAGGGCGGGTGAGCAGTTCTTC.

This clonotype was picked up many times. This chain links TRBV7-8 with TRBJ1-4; 9 nucleotides line up with TRBD1. The CDR3 totals 14 residues. Germline CDR1 is SGHVS and CDR2 is FQNEAQ. V dropped 11 bases and J dropped 7; count of bases not matched to a gene: 11. The CDR3 region is CAYNGTGFSEKLFF. The CDR3 bases are TGTGCCTACAACGGGACAGGGTTTTCTGAAAAACTGTTTTTT.

The chain recombines TRBV10-3 with TRBJ2-5, with no clear D. The J call may be wrong; the DNA end is better matched by TRBJ2-1. Germline CDR1 is ENHRY and CDR2 is SYGVKD. The CDR3 runs to 17 residues. CDR3 in amino acids: CAIRRVRFRNLQGEQFF. The DNA for the CDR3 is TGTGCCATAAGAAGGGTGAGGTTTCGGAACCTACAAGGAGAGCAGTTCTTC.

J is TRBJ1-2 and V is TRBV20-1, with D perhaps matching TRBD1 (6 bases). V was pared by 6 bases and J by 8 bases, with 22 bases between. Germline CDR1 reads DFQATT; CDR2 reads SNEGSKA (reference sequence). The CDR3 extends over 14 amino acids. CDR3 residues: CSAPSLGGLGGYTF. CDR3 coding DNA: TGCAGTGCCCCCAGTCTCGGGGGCTTGGGAGGCTACACCTTC.

Only a few counts were recorded for this clonotype. The rearrangement uses TRBV10-3 and TRBJ1-3; maybe TRBD1 (5 bases). Germline CDR1 and CDR2: ENHRY and SYGVKD. This CDR3 has 15 amino acids. V was shortened by 4 bases and J by 2 bases, with 12 bases between the two germline ends. This chain's CDR3 is CAISGVIGAGNTIYF. The CDR3 DNA is TGTGCCATCAGTGGGGTTATAGGGGCTGGAAACACCATATATTTT.

The sample holds a few counts of this clonotype. The rearrangement uses TRBV12-3 or TRBV12-4 and TRBJ2-5, with 8 positions matching TRBD1. The ends lost 9 bases at V and 4 bases at J; junction bases unmatched: 4. This CDR3 has 12 residues. The CDR3 loop is CASQGAGETQYF. CDR3 nucleotide sequence: TGTGCCAGTCAGGGGGCAGGAGAGACCCAGTACTTC.

Comments on this clonotype: An end of the junction does not agree with germline; a read error may underlie this. The chain carries TRBV16 and TRBJ2-7; 10 bases fit TRBD1. CDR1 KGHSY and CDR2 FQNENV come from the germline V gene. CDR3 size: 17 residues. The CDR3 sequence is CASSGVPRDRGIYERYF. The CDR3 bases are TGTGCCAGCAGCGGGGTCCCCCGGGACAGGGGTATTTACGAGCGGTACTTC.

This chain connects TRBV5-4 to TRBJ2-7; a weak D match, TRBD2 (5 bases). This CDR3 is 16 amino acids long. Germline CDR1 and CDR2: SGHNT and YYREEE (reference sequence). V dropped 0 bases and J dropped 3 bases, with 16 bases sitting between them. Written as DNA, the CDR3 is TGTGCCAGCAGCTTGGCGATGGTGAGCGGACTCTACGAGCAGTACTTC. Its protein product is CASSLAMVSGLYEQYF.

The chain combines TRBV10-3 with TRBJ1-6; 9 bases are shared with TRBD1. CDR3 length: 13 residues. Germline V gene data show CDR1 as ENHRY and CDR2 as SYGVKD. Trimming at V came to 6 bases and at J to 11 bases, leaving 5 bases not matched to a gene. CDR3 region: CAIRGTGWTPLHF. Written as DNA, the CDR3 is TGTGCCATCAGGGGGACAGGGTGGACACCCCTCCACTTT.

This sequence joins TRBV15 and TRBJ2-2; 10 nucleotides agree with TRBD2. The CDR3 length is 12 residues. J gave up 13 bases and V 1 base, and 0 bases lay outside the gene matches. Germline loops: CDR1 LNHNV, CDR2 YYDKDF (reference sequence). The CDR3 nucleotides read TGTGCCACCAGCAGAGTAGCGGGAGGGCTGTTTTTT. Its protein is CATSRVAGGLFF.

The chain uses TRBV25-1 and TRBJ1-4; 7 bases align to TRBD1. The V and J ends lost 2 bases and 8 bases, in that order; junction bases with no gene match: 8. The CDR3 has 15 residues. Germline CDR1 MGHDK, CDR2 SYGVNS. CDR3 bases: TGTGCCAGCAGTGAACCCCGACAGGGAGGCGAAAAACTGTTTTTT. Encoded protein: CASSEPRQGGEKLFF.